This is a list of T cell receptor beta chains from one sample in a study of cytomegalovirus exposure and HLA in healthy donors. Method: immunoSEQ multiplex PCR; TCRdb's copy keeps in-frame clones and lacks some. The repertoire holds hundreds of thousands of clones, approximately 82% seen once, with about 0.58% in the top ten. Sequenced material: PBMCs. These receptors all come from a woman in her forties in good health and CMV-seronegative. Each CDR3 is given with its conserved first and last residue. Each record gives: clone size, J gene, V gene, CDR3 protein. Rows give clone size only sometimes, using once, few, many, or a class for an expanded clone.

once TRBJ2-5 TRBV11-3 CASSLGGTDQETQYF
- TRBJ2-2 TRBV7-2 CASSLRLGRAGELFF
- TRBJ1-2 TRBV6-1 CASSEVGGQDGYTF
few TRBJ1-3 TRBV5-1 CASSLTGNTIYF
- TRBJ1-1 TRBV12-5 CASGGQGYTEAFF
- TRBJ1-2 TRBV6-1 CASSVGQLEGYTF
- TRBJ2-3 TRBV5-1 CASRPTGGADTQYF
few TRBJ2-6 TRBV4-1 CASSQAGTRANVLTF
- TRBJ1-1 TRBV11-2 CASSLTPSQGSSAGAFF
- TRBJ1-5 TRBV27 CASSLPPRDRGYSNQPQHF
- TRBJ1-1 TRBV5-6 CASSRGQGGSTEAFF
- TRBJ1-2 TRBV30 CAWSGASNYGYTF
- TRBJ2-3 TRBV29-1 CSGEDQVTDTQYF
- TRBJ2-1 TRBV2 CASNPGLAGRVLRVNEQFF
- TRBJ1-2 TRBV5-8 CASSLLAQGRVYGYTF
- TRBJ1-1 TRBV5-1 CATQDTSGGAEAFF
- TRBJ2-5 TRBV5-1 CASSLGQGRGQETQYF
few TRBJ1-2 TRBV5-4 CASSPGQGAISYGYTF
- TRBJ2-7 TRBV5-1 CASSSTAREQYF
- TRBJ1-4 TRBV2 CASSGGFNEKLFF
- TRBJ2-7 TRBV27 CASSFSLSSYEQYF
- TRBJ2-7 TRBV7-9 CASSSRGLSPYEQYF
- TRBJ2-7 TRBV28 CASHGTPSSYEQYF
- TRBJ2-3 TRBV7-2 CASSSLTSQISDTQYF
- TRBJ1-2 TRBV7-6 CASSLYTGQGDDGYTF
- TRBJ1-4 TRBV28 CASSLTTGVEEKLFF
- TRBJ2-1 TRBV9 CASGTSGGSVQFF
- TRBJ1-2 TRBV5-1 CASAAGDYGYTF
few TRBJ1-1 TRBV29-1 CSVEVLCPVTEAFF
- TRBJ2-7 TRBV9 CASSATGTSYEQYF
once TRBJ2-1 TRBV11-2 CASSPGQGASNEQFF
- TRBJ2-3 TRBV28 CASSPARDSFALLSTDTQYF
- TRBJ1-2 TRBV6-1 CASSEGQGPFYGYTF
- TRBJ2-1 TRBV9 CASSPRGGGGANEQFF
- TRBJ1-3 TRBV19 CASTTGTRSGNTIYF
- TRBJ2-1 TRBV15 CATSRMQGAYNEQFF
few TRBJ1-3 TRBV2 CASSESAGTGNTIYF
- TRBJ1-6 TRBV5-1 CASSLEGEGSTQNSPLHF
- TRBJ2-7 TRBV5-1 CASSWGTGDSYEQYF
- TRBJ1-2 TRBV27 CASSWIWGERTYGYTF
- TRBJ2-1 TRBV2 CASSEGGNEQFF
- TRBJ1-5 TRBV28 CASSPRTGSDQPQHF
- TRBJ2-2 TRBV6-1 CASTSGGATGELFF
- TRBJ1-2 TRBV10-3 CAISDNRGHYGYTF
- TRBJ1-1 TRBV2 CASSENRAVAEAFF
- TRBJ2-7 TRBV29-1 CSVGARRGQATYEQYF
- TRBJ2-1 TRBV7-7 CASSMDRASYNEQFF
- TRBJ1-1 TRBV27 CASSSQQGAVGTEAFF
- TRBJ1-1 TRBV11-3 CASSPSLNTEAFF
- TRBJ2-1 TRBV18 CASSPPFGSPSSYNEQFF
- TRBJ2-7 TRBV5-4 CASSRRASGSYEQYF